This T cell receptor beta chain was found in a study of PD-1 blockade in classical Hodgkin lymphoma. As for the study in general: Every 2 weeks, patients got 3 mg/kg intravenous nivolumab. Study findings and constraints: Sources of repertoire differences remain undefined, possibly disease activity or prior therapy.

The assay was immunoSEQ multiplex PCR, and TCRdb's table has in-frame clones only and misses some. The sample holds some 90,000 clones, about 93% seen once. A word on this clone: The antigen is unknown.

Autologous stem cell transplantation was followed by relapse in every patient, and brentuximab vedotin exposure varied. This CDR3 is built from 13 residues. Trimming removed 2 bases at V and 7 bases at J, with 11 bases between. The germline CDR1 and CDR2 sequences are MNHNS and SASEGT. The chain employs TRBV6-1 and TRBJ1-1; D is uncertain. The sample in question was peripheral blood mononuclear cells (PBMCs), obtained before the second cycle of nivolumab. The clonotype was recovered from a human donor with classical Hodgkin lymphoma. CDR3 sequence (DNA): TGTGCCAGCAGTGAAATATCGGCCCGTGAAGCTTTCTTT. Its translation is CASSEISAREAFF.